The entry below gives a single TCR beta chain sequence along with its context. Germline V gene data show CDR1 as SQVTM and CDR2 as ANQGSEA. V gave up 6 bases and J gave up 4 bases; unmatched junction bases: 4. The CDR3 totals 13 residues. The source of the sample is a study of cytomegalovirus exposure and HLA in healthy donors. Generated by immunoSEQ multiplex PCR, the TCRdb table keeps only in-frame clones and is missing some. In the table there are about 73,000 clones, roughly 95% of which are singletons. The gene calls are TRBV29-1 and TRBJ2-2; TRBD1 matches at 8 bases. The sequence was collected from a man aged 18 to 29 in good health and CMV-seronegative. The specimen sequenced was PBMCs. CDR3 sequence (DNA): TGCAGCGTGGACAGGGATACCACCGGGGAGCTGTTTTTT. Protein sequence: CSVDRDTTGELFF.